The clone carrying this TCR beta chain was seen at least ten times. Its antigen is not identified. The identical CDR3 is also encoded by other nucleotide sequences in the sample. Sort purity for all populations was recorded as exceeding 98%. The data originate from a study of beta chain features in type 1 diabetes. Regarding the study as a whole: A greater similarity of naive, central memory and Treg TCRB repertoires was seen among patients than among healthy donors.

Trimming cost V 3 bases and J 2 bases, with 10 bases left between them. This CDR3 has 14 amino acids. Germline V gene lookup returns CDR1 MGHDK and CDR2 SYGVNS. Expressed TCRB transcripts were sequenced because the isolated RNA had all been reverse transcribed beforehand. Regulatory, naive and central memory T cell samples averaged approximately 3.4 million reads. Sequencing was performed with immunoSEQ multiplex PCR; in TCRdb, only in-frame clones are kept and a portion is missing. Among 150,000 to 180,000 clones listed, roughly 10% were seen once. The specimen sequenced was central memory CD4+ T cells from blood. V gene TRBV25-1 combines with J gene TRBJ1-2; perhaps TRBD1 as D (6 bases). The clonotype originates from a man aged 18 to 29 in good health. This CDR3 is CASSEQGSNYGYTF. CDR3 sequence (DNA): TGTGCCAGCAGTGAGCAGGGGTCCAACTATGGCTACACCTTC.